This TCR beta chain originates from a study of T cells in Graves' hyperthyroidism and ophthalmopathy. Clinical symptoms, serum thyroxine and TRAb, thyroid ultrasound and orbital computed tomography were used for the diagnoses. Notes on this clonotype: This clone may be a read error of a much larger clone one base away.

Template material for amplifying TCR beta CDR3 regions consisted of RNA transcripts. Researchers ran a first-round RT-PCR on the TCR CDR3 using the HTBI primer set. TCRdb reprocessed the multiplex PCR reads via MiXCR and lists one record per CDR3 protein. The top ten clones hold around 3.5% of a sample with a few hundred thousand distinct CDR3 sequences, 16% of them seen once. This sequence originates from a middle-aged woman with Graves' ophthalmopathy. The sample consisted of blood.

The CDR3 reads CASLPSGGHEQYF. The CDR3 DNA reads as TGTGCCAGCTTGCCTAGCGGGGGCCACGAGCAGTACTTC. The chain couples TRBV28 to TRBJ2-7; 10 nucleotides align to TRBD2. J lost 5 bases, V lost 8 bases, and 6 bases had no gene match. The CDR3 sequence is 13 residues long. CDR1 and CDR2 (germline): MDHEN, SYDVKM.